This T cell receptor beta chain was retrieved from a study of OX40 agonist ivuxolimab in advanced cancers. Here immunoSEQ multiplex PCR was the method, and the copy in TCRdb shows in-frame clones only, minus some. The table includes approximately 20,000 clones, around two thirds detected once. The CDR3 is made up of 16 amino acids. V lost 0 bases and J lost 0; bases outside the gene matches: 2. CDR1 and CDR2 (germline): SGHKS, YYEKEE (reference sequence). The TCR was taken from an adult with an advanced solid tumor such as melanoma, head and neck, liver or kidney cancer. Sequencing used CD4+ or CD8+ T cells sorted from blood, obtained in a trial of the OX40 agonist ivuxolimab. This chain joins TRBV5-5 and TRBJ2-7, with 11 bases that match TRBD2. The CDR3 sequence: CASSLGTSGGSYEQYF. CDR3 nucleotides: TGTGCCAGCAGCTTGGGAACTAGCGGGGGCTCCTACGAGCAGTACTTC.